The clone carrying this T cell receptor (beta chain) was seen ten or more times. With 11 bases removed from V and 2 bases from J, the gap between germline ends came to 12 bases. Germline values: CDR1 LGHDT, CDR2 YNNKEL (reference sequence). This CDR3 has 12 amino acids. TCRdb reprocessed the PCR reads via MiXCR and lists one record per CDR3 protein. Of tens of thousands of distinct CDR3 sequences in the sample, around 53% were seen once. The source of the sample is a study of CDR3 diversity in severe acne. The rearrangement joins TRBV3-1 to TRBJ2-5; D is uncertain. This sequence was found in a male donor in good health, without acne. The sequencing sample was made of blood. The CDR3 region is CAGTSLQETQYF. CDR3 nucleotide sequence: TGTGCCGGCACCTCCCTACAAGAGACCCAGTACTTC.